These 24 T cell receptor beta chains were sequenced from one sample in a study of T-cell reconstitution after alpha-beta-depleted transplantation in children. Researchers prepared the TCRbeta library using unique molecular identifiers, the study reports. TCRdb processed the PCR reads anew with MiXCR; each CDR3 protein has one entry. The profile shows roughly 790,000 distinct CDR3 sequences, approximately 15% of them singletons. The sequenced sample was PBMCs, mostly from graft donor cells, obtained 360 days after TCRalphabeta/CD19-depleted stem cell transplant. The receptors come from a male patient aged 10 to 17 who had a stem cell transplant for acute lymphoblastic leukemia, so the T cells may come from the graft donor.

The genes are TRBV5-1 and TRBJ2-1, with 13 bases aligning to TRBD2. The CDR3 is 18 residues long. From germline, CDR1 is SGHRS and CDR2 YFSETQ. V gave up 0 bases and J gave up 9 bases; unmatched junction bases: 12. The CDR3 DNA follows: TGCGCCAGCAGCTTGGGGGGGACTAGCGGGAAATCCTTAGGTGAGCAGTTCTTC. It translates to CASSLGGTSGKSLGEQFF.

This clonotype appeared a few times. The chain couples TRBV5-1 to TRBJ2-3; TRBD2 matches at 13 bases. This CDR3 is built from 18 residues. V shed 3 bases and J 3 bases; nucleotides not matched to a gene: 10. Germline V gene lookup returns CDR1 SGHRS and CDR2 YFSETQ. For the CDR3, the DNA is TGCGCCAGCAGCTCAGGGACTAGCGGGACCTTCCGGACAGATACGCAGTATTTT. It codes for CASSSGTSGTFRTDTQYF.

This chain joins TRBV27 and TRBJ1-2; 7 nucleotides line up with TRBD1. Trimming cost V 6 bases and J 6 bases; bases outside gene matches: 13. Germline V gene sequence: CDR1 MNHEY, CDR2 SMNVEV (reference sequence). CDR3 length equals 15 residues. In nucleotides, the CDR3 is TGTGCCAGCAGCCCTGGGGACAGCATGCGTGATGGCTACACCTTC. Its translation is CASSPGDSMRDGYTF.

A few counts support this clonotype. This chain connects TRBV12-3 or TRBV12-4 to TRBJ1-4, with no clear D. Trimming shortened V by 3 bases and J by 11 bases, and 19 bases separated the two germline ends. The CDR3 consists of 15 residues. Here the CDR3 reads CASSFYAPSSDKLFF. CDR3 DNA sequence: TGTGCCAGCAGTTTTTACGCGCCCTCCTCGGACAAACTGTTTTTT.

This clonotype was observed a few times. The rearrangement joins TRBV6-5 to TRBJ1-2, with a weak D call TRBD1 (6 bases). CDR3 length: 15 amino acids. The ends were cut back, 0 bases at V and 4 bases at J, with 12 bases in the middle. Germline CDR1 is MNHEY and CDR2 is SVGAGI. The CDR3 here is CASSYSGAASYGYTF. DNA of the CDR3: TGTGCCAGCAGTTACTCGGGGGCAGCTTCCTATGGCTACACCTTC.

V gene TRBV27 combines with J gene TRBJ2-1; D might be TRBD1 (6 bases). The germline CDR1 and CDR2 sequences are MNHEY and SMNVEV (reference sequence). The V end lost 2 bases, the J end lost 8 bases, and 13 bases lay between the germline ends. The CDR3 loop spans 14 amino acids. The DNA for the CDR3 is TGTGCCAGCAGTTTAGGGGGCGTTCGCTATGAGCAGTTCTTC. Residues: CASSLGGVRYEQFF.

This rearrangement joins TRBV12-3 or TRBV12-4 to TRBJ1-2; unclear D gene. This CDR3 spans 13 amino acids. V was cut by 8 bases and J by 4 bases, with 14 bases left in between. CDR3 bases: TGTGCCAGCGGCAATCAGGTTCCCTATGGCTACACCTTC. Translation: CASGNQVPYGYTF.

V and J are TRBV4-1 and TRBJ1-6; D possibly corresponds to TRBD1 (6 bases). The germline gives CDR1 MGHRA, CDR2 YSYEKL. The CDR3 runs to 20 residues. The V gene lost 0 bases and the J gene lost 3 bases, with 21 bases spanning the gap. The CDR3 DNA is TGCGCCAGCAGCCAAGATTGGGGGCAATTACAGGGTGACTATAATTCACCCCTCCACTTT. The encoded protein is CASSQDWGQLQGDYNSPLHF.

This chain joins TRBV2 and TRBJ1-1, with D possibly matching TRBD1 (6 bases). With 3 bases removed from V and 5 bases from J, the gap between germline ends came to 19 bases. This CDR3 region has 16 residues. Per the germline V gene, CDR1 is SNHLY and CDR2 is FYNNEI. CDR3 in amino acids: CASSDWGTGGQTEAFF. DNA of the CDR3: TGTGCCAGCAGTGACTGGGGTACGGGGGGGCAAACTGAAGCTTTCTTT. The variable domain in full, with the rest retrieved from reference TRBV2 and TRBJ1-1, is EPEVTQTPSHQVTQMGQEVILRCVPISNHLYFYWYRQILGQKVEFLVSFYNNEISEKSEIFDDQFSVERPDGSNFTLKIRSTKLEDSAMYFCASSDWGTGGQTEAFFGQGTRLTVV.

The chain combines TRBV7-9 with TRBJ1-1, with D unresolved. The CDR3 runs 13 residues. The V gene's germline CDR1 is SEHNR and CDR2 FQNEAQ (reference sequence). V was clipped by 5 bases and J by 6 bases, with 13 bases between them. CDR3 loop: CASSDRLLPEAFF. CDR3 DNA: TGTGCCAGCAGCGACCGGCTTCTCCCTGAAGCTTTCTTT.

The chain recombines TRBV19 with TRBJ2-7; no firm D call. CDR1 and CDR2 from the germline V gene are LNHDA and SQIVND (reference sequence). Trimming pared 1 base from V and 6 bases from J, leaving 10 bases between. The CDR3 covers 13 residues. CDR3 in amino acids: CASSIADRREQYF. In DNA form, the CDR3 reads TGTGCCAGTAGTATAGCGGATCGGCGCGAGCAGTACTTC. Using reference TRBV19 and TRBJ2-7 for the parts outside the CDR3, the full variable domain is DGGITQSPKYLFRKEGQNVTLSCEQNLNHDAMYWYRQDPGQGLRLIYYSQIVNDFQKGDIAEGYSVSREKKESFPLTVTSAQKNPTAFYLCASSIADRREQYFGPGTRLTVT.

This clonotype came up a few times. This sequence joins TRBV6-2 or TRBV6-3 and TRBJ1-1; D might be TRBD1 (5 bases). The length of the CDR3 is 15 residues. Per germline, CDR1 MNHEY and CDR2 SVGEGT. Deletions cut 4 bases from V and 0 bases from J, with 12 bases between. CDR3 residues: CASSLMGPVNTEAFF. DNA of the CDR3: TGTGCCAGCAGTTTAATGGGGCCAGTGAACACTGAAGCTTTCTTT.

This clonotype showed up just a few times. The chain joins TRBV27 to TRBJ2-7; the D gene is possibly TRBD2 (6 bases). The CDR3 consists of 13 residues. The V gene's germline CDR1 is MNHEY and CDR2 SMNVEV (reference sequence). Trimming cost V 2 bases and J 6 bases, with 11 bases left between them. The CDR3 coding sequence is TGTGCCAGCAGTTTAATACTAGCCGGCGAGCAGTACTTC. It yields the protein CASSLILAGEQYF.

The chain joins TRBV5-1 to TRBJ2-6; TRBD2 aligns across 8 bases. The trim removed 1 base at V and 0 bases at J, leaving 0 bases unmatched. Germline CDR1 reads SGHRS; CDR2 reads YFSETQ. The CDR3 loop spans 16 amino acids. CDR3 nucleotides: TGCGCCAGCAGCTTGAGCGGGGGCTCTGGGGCCAACGTCCTGACTTTC. Translating gives CASSLSGGSGANVLTF.

The V call is TRBV3-1, the J call TRBJ2-7, with D maybe TRBD2 (6 bases). Per germline, CDR1 LGHDT and CDR2 YNNKEL (reference sequence). V lost 6 bases to trimming and J lost 2 bases, with 17 bases between them. The CDR3 spans 15 residues. Written as DNA, the CDR3 is TGTGCCAGCAGACGCGGGACTTCCGGAACCTACGAGCAGTACTTC. Translation gives CASRRGTSGTYEQYF.

This clonotype has just a few counts. This chain connects TRBV11-1 to TRBJ2-3; 8 positions match TRBD2. CDR3 length equals 14 residues. Germline V gives CDR1 SGHAT, CDR2 FQDESV (reference sequence). The J segment lost 3 bases and the V segment lost 5 bases, leaving 4 bases of the junction unmatched. CDR3 in amino acids: CASSQRGGTDTQYF. The DNA for the CDR3 is TGTGCCAGCAGCCAACGGGGGGGAACAGATACGCAGTATTTT.

The sample holds many counts of this clonotype. V is TRBV4-1 and J is TRBJ2-7; 9 bases fit TRBD2. The junction had 3 bases not matched to a gene; V was cut back by 1 base and J by 2 bases. Germline V CDR1 and CDR2: MGHRA, YSYEKL. The CDR3 has 15 amino acids. The CDR3 spells CASSQVPSGAYEQYF. CDR3 DNA: TGCGCCAGCAGCCAAGTGCCTAGCGGGGCCTACGAGCAGTACTTC.

Only a few counts were recorded for this clonotype. V usage is TRBV15 and J usage is TRBJ1-2; D gene unclear. The germline gives CDR1 LNHNV, CDR2 YYDKDF (reference sequence). The length of the CDR3 is 12 residues. V gave up 0 bases and J gave up 8 bases, with 7 bases separating them. CDR3: CATSRDRVGYTF. The CDR3 nucleotides read TGTGCCACCAGCAGAGATCGGGTCGGCTACACCTTC.

This clonotype was observed many times. V is TRBV29-1 and J is TRBJ2-5, with D hard to call. V dropped 8 bases and J dropped 5 bases, with 12 bases sitting between them. The CDR3 covers 11 residues. Germline CDR1 is SQVTM and CDR2 is ANQGSEA. This chain's CDR3 is CSSLGLETQYF. The DNA for the CDR3 is TGCAGCTCCCTGGGGTTGGAGACCCAGTACTTC.

This clonotype has only a few counts. This rearrangement joins TRBV10-3 to TRBJ2-7; no reliable D call. Germline-derived CDR1 and CDR2 are ENHRY and SYGVKD. V dropped 10 bases and J dropped 9 bases, with 16 bases sitting between them. The CDR3 is 11 residues long. This CDR3 reads CATSIDGPQYF. Written as DNA, the CDR3 is TGTGCCACCTCCATAGACGGACCGCAGTACTTC.

This chain links TRBV20-1 with TRBJ2-7; 9 bases are a match to TRBD2. This CDR3 has 14 residues. The V gene end was trimmed by 1 base and the J gene end by 3 bases; junction bases not matched to a gene: 4. Germline lookup yields CDR1 DFQATT and CDR2 SNEGSKA (reference sequence). CDR3 in amino acids: CSARVASGNYEQYF. CDR3 DNA sequence: TGCAGTGCTAGAGTAGCTAGCGGGAACTACGAGCAGTACTTC.

In this sample, this clonotype turned up a few times. The rearrangement uses TRBV5-1 and TRBJ2-5, with TRBD2 matching 14 bases. Germline V CDR1 and CDR2: SGHRS, YFSETQ. The V gene end was trimmed by 1 base and the J gene end by 2 bases; junction bases not matched to a gene: 4. The CDR3 sequence is 17 residues long. The CDR3 DNA is TGCGCCAGCAGCTTGATGACTAGCGGGGGGGCTCAAGAGACCCAGTACTTC. As protein: CASSLMTSGGAQETQYF.

This chain uses TRBV9 with TRBJ2-7, with 14 bases identical to TRBD2. This CDR3 is built from 16 residues. Germline V gene lookup returns CDR1 SGDLS and CDR2 YYNGEE. V shed 3 bases, J shed 5 bases, and the junction held 7 bases outside the gene matches. The DNA of the CDR3 is TGTGCCAGCAGCGACGCGACTAGCGGGAGGGCCCACGAGCAGTACTTC. It translates to CASSDATSGRAHEQYF.

This chain links TRBV6-5 with TRBJ1-1; no definite D call. V shed 2 bases and J shed 5 bases, with 9 bases lying between them. The CDR3 has 13 residues. Germline values: CDR1 MNHEY, CDR2 SVGAGI. The CDR3 here is CASSYDGVTEAFF. The CDR3 region has the DNA TGTGCCAGCAGTTACGATGGGGTGACTGAAGCTTTCTTT.